This record concerns one TCR beta chain sequence. The target antigen is unknown. The data are from a study of metastatic and nonmetastatic thyroid tumors. Study-wide results and caveats: When malignant thyroid tumors were compared with benign nodules, TCR beta diversity was reportedly significantly higher in the malignant tumors. This held in both blood and tumor samples.

Every patient was untreated before thyroid surgery. Authors' data handling: Clinicopathological groups supplied CDR3 differences that were used to build a distant-metastasis classifier for papillary thyroid cancer. TCRdb reanalyzed the PCR reads via MiXCR. The V and J calls here are based on TCRdb, not the publication. The sample lists 10,000 to 12,000 clones, roughly 38% seen once, with about a sixth in the top ten. This CDR3 is built from 14 residues. V dropped 4 bases and J dropped 3; count of bases not matched to a gene: 7. Germline lookup yields CDR1 SGHRS and CDR2 YFSETQ. The sample comprised tumor tissue. V is TRBV5-1 and J is TRBJ2-7; 7 nucleotides align to TRBD1. This sequence originates from a female donor with papillary thyroid cancer or a benign thyroid nodule (not recorded which). Some clones in this sample may be carry-over from other donors' samples. The CDR3 nucleotides read TGCGCCAGCAGCCGGGGACAGTCACTCTACGAGCAGTACTTC. As protein: CASSRGQSLYEQYF.